A single sample is the source of the 7 T cell receptor beta chains below, sequenced in a study of early T cells in non-severe SARS-CoV-2 infection. TCRdb fed the 5' RACE reads into MiXCR, producing one record per CDR3 protein. The repertoire consists of some 41,000 distinct CDR3 sequences, with 20% to 25% occurring once and the leading ten covering 4.6%. Sequencing was performed on whole blood, taken at baseline. These receptors came from an adult who was a healthcare worker with PCR-confirmed SARS-CoV-2 infection or an uninfected control (not recorded which).

The J gene is TRBJ1-5, the V gene TRBV12-3 or TRBV12-4; possible D gene TRBD1, 5 bases. The CDR3 extends over 15 amino acids. V shed 1 base and J shed 7 bases, with 14 bases lying between them. The CDR3 region is CASSLEASGGQPQHF. In DNA form, the CDR3 reads TGTGCCAGCAGTTTAGAGGCTTCCGGGGGACAGCCCCAGCATTTT.

V gene TRBV7-7 combines with J gene TRBJ2-1; possible D gene TRBD1, 6 bases. Germline V gene data show CDR1 as SSHAT and CDR2 as FNYEAQ (reference sequence). There are 15 residues in the CDR3. V gave up 4 bases and J gave up 2 bases, with 12 bases separating them. In DNA, the CDR3 is TGTGCCAGCAGCTCAGGGGCAGGGACCTACAATGAGCAGTTCTTC. It translates to CASSSGAGTYNEQFF.

The chain is built from TRBV19 and TRBJ1-6; 7 positions match TRBD1. Germline CDR1 reads LNHDA; CDR2 reads SQIVND (reference sequence). Trimming at V came to 3 bases and at J to 7 bases, leaving 9 bases not matched to a gene. CDR3 length: 16 residues. Here the CDR3 reads CASSMALGQANSPLHF. The DNA for the CDR3 is TGTGCCAGTAGTATGGCCCTCGGACAGGCCAATTCACCCCTCCACTTT.

Sample share makes this clonotype medium-sized. The gene calls are TRBV7-2 and TRBJ2-5; the match to TRBD1 covers 10 bases. Germline lookup yields CDR1 SGHTA and CDR2 FQGNSA. Losses at the gene ends were 6 bases for V and 5 bases for J; bases not matched to a gene: 3. There are 13 residues in the CDR3. CDR3 nucleotides: TGTGCCAGCAGGCGGACAGGGGGGGAGACCCAGTACTTC. Protein sequence: CASRRTGGETQYF.

This clonotype appeared a few times. This chain connects TRBV25-1 to TRBJ2-7; 7 nucleotides align to TRBD1. The CDR3 is 16 amino acids. V shed 6 bases, J shed 3 bases, and the junction held 14 bases outside the gene matches. Germline V gene lookup returns CDR1 MGHDK and CDR2 SYGVNS. The CDR3 DNA sequence: TGTGCCAGCAGCCCTGGTGGGCAGACAGGGCGCTACGAGCAGTACTTC. This encodes CASSPGGQTGRYEQYF.

The table lists this clonotype with many counts. CDR3 nucleotides: TGTGCCAGCAGCGCCAAGACAGGAGGCGACTATGGCTACACCTTC. This gives the protein CASSAKTGGDYGYTF. The genes are TRBV9 and TRBJ1-2; possibly TRBD1 for D (6 bases). The CDR3 totals 15 residues. Germline V gene data show CDR1 as SGDLS and CDR2 as YYNGEE. Trimming shortened V by 3 bases and J by 3 bases, and 15 bases separated the two germline ends.

The chain joins TRBV7-9 to TRBJ1-1; possible D gene TRBD1, 6 bases. CDR3 length equals 13 residues. Germline loops: CDR1 SEHNR, CDR2 FQNEAQ (reference sequence). Trimming left V 3 bases short and J 6 bases short, with 11 bases between. The DNA for the CDR3 is TGTGCCAGCAGCTTCCAGGACAGTCCTGAAGCTTTCTTT. Amino acid sequence: CASSFQDSPEAFF.